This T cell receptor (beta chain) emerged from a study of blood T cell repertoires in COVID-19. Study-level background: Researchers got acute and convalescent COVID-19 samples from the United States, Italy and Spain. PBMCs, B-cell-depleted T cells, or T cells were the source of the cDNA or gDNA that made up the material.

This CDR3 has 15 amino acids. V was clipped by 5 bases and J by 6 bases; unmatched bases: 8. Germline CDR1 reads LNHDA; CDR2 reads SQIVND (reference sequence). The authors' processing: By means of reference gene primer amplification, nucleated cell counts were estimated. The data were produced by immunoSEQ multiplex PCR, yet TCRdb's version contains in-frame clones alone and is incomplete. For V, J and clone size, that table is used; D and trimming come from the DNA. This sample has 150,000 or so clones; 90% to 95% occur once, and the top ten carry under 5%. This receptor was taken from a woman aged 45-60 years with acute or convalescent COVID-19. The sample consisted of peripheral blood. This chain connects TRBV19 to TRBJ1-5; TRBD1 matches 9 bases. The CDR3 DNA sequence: TGTGCCAGTAGTCAGTATGGGACAGGGCGTCAGCCCCAGCATTTT. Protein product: CASSQYGTGRQPQHF.